This is a list of T cell receptor beta chains from one sample in a study of T-cell memory formation after mild COVID-19. MiXCR, applied by TCRdb to the 5' RACE reads, yields one record per CDR3 protein. The sample contains 250,000 or so distinct CDR3 sequences, roughly 17% of which appear only once. The specimen was PBMCs or a T cell subset sorted from them (not recorded which). These receptors came from a man aged 18-30 years who had mild COVID-19 (a few samples of this study predate the infection). Cell type and time point are not known. The CDR3 runs from the conserved cysteine through the conserved F or W. A D gene is named only where the DNA matches it firmly. Where a row states a size, it is once, few, many or the class of an expanded clone; other rows omit it.

d_call,v_call,j_call,clone_size,cdr3_aa,cdr3_nt
.,TRBV4-1,TRBJ2-1,few,CASSQTRTIEAEQFF,TGCGCCAGCAGCCAGACACGGACAATCGAGGCCGAGCAGTTCTTC
TRBD1,TRBV7-2,TRBJ1-6,.,CASSPRSTGGNSPLHF,TGTGCCAGCAGCCCCCGTTCGACAGGGGGGAATTCACCCCTCCACTTT
.,TRBV7-9,TRBJ2-1,.,CASRGGGYNEQFF,TGTGCCTCGCGTGGGGGTGGGTACAATGAGCAGTTCTTC
.,TRBV6-2/TRBV6-3,TRBJ1-5,.,CASNAGNPNQPQHF,TGTGCCAGCAATGCGGGCAATCCGAATCAGCCCCAGCATTTT
TRBD2,TRBV20-1,TRBJ2-3,.,CSAPGTGTRVRTDTQYF,TGCAGTGCTCCCGGGACCGGGACTAGAGTACGCACGGATACGCAGTATTTT
.,TRBV20-1,TRBJ2-7,.,CSAPRKGERFEQYF,TGCAGTGCCCCTAGGAAAGGGGAGCGGTTCGAGCAGTACTTC
.,TRBV6-2/TRBV6-3,TRBJ2-3,.,CASRQSGLTDTQYF,TGTGCCAGCAGACAAAGCGGGCTCACAGATACGCAGTATTTT
TRBD1,TRBV29-1,TRBJ1-2,few,CSVEKTGGGNGYTF,TGCAGCGTTGAAAAGACAGGGGGCGGCAATGGCTACACCTTC
.,TRBV9,TRBJ2-4,.,CASSVDLGAYIQYF,TGTGCCAGCAGCGTAGATTTAGGGGCATATATTCAGTACTTC
.,TRBV7-9,TRBJ2-5,.,CASSSPGETQYF,TGTGCCAGCAGCTCCCCGGGGGAGACCCAGTACTTC
.,TRBV5-6,TRBJ2-1,.,CASSLEDEQFF,TGTGCCAGCAGCTTGGAGGATGAGCAGTTCTTC
.,TRBV29-1,TRBJ2-1,few,CSVEWSTPNEQFF,TGCAGCGTTGAGTGGTCCACGCCAAATGAGCAGTTCTTC
.,TRBV18,TRBJ2-1,few,CASSQDPGRGNEQFF,TGTGCCAGCTCACAGGACCCGGGTCGTGGCAATGAGCAGTTCTTC
TRBD2,TRBV12-3/TRBV12-4,TRBJ2-5,many,CASSPGLAGVQYF,TGTGCCAGCAGTCCGGGACTAGCGGGGGTACAGTACTTC
.,TRBV4-1,TRBJ2-3,few,CASSQIHGGAADTQYF,TGCGCCAGCAGCCAAATACATGGGGGCGCCGCAGATACGCAGTATTTT
.,TRBV24-1,TRBJ1-1,.,CATSDPNTEAFF,TGTGCCACCAGTGATCCGAACACTGAAGCTTTCTTT
TRBD2,TRBV5-1,TRBJ2-3,.,CASSLASGGATDTQYF,TGCGCCAGCAGCTTGGCTAGCGGGGGGGCCACGGATACGCAGTATTTT